This T cell receptor (beta chain) was sequenced in a study of blood T cell repertoires in COVID-19. Turning to the study itself: COVID-19 samples, acute and convalescent, were from the United States, Italy and Spain. Sample material is recorded as cDNA or gDNA derived from T cells, B-cell-depleted T cells, or PBMCs.

CDR3 length: 13 residues. V was pared by 10 bases and J by 2 bases, with 12 bases between. Germline values: CDR1 MNHEY, CDR2 SVGAGI. In the original processing: Nucleated cell counts were estimated from reference gene primer amplification. The protocol was immunoSEQ multiplex PCR, while the TCRdb copy is restricted to in-frame clones and leaves out a portion. The V and J calls and clone size are taken from that table; D and trimming were inferred from the DNA. The repertoire consists of about 230,000 clones, with more than 70% occurring once and the leading ten covering roughly 5.7%. The TCR was taken from a man aged 80 or over with acute or convalescent COVID-19. V is TRBV6-5 and J is TRBJ1-3; the D gene is possibly TRBD1 (5 bases). Sequenced: peripheral blood. Written as DNA, the CDR3 is TGTGCCACCGGGGGAATAGCTGGAAACACCATATATTTT. It translates to CATGGIAGNTIYF.